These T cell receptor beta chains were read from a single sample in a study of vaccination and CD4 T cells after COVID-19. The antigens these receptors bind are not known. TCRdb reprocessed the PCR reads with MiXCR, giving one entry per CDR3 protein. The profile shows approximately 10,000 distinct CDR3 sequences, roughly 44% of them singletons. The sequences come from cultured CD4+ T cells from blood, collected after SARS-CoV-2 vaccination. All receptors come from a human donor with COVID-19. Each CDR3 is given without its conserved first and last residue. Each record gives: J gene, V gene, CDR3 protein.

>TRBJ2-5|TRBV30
AWGRAGRYQETQY
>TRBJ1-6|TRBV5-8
ASRKIGLGNSPLH
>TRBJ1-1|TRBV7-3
ASSPTPGAEAF
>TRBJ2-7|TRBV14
ASSQWGSYEQY
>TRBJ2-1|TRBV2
ASSEAQRGATYNEQF
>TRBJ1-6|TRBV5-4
ASSLDLQGGSPLH
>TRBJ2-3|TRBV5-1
ASSNRAGKVADAQY
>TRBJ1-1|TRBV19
ASSMGSSLAAF
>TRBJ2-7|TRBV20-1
SAREDYGTNEQY
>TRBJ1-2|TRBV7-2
ASSVDRGLIGYT
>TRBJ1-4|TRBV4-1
ASSQRGGVEKLF
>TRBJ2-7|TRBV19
ASSVRDRGGEQY
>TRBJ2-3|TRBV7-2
ASSLVVSGSTDTQY
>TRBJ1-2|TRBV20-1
SGQDRAYGYT
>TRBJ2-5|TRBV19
ASSIRTGDETQY
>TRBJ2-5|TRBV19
ASRRQGQETQY
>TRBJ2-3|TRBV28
ASSFRQGRTDTQY
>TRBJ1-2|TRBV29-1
SVATSGYT
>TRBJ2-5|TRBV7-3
ASSLDGGNQY
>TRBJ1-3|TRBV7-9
ASSSFEGSRNTIY
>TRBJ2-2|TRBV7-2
ASIARGNTGELF
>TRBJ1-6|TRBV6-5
ASSYSRTGMGLGSPLH